This T cell receptor (beta chain) came from a study of CD8+ T cells in alopecia areata. Concerning this clone: Its antigen is unknown.

The study, taken as a whole, reports: The study also sequences resident alphabeta T cells of normal skin in scalp samples. For lesional scalp, especially alopecia totalis/universalis, clonality was higher than in normal scalp. Patients displayed less clarity in TCR sharing than mice, a finding possibly related to HLA.

Extracted RNA was reverse transcribed, and the resulting cDNA served as sequencing template. Assay used: immunoSEQ multiplex PCR; TCRdb lists only in-frame clones, some missing. The sample has 150,000 to 200,000 clones, around 57% seen once. Germline V CDR1 and CDR2: SQVTM, ANQGSEA. The length of the CDR3 is 13 residues. V lost 4 bases to trimming and J lost 4 bases, with 11 bases between them. The chain joins TRBV29-1 to TRBJ2-1; D is ambiguous. The TCR originated in a human donor in good health. Sample: CD4+ T cells sorted from blood. CDR3 sequence (DNA): TGCAGCGTTGGAGGACGACTGTACAATGAGCAGTTCTTC. It codes for CSVGGRLYNEQFF.